Listed below are T cell receptor beta chains from one sample, sequenced in a study of OX40 agonist ivuxolimab in advanced cancers. Some clones are missing from TCRdb's copy, which holds only in-frame ones; the method was immunoSEQ multiplex PCR. The profile shows about 48,000 clones, 83% of them singletons. This specimen consisted of CD4+ or CD8+ T cells sorted from blood, obtained in a trial of the OX40 agonist ivuxolimab. Source of these receptors: an adult with an advanced solid tumor such as melanoma, head and neck, liver or kidney cancer. CDR3s include the opening cysteine and the closing phenylalanine or tryptophan. D genes are given only for firm matches. Expanded clones get a size class; other rows say once, few or many, or leave the size out.

>TRBJ2-2|.|TRBV21-1|.
TGTGCCAGCAGCAAACCCGTCCAGAATGGGGATTACACCGGGGAGCTGTTTTTT
CASSKPVQNGDYTGELFF
>TRBJ1-2|TRBD1|TRBV6-4|.
TGTGCCAGCAGTCGGGACAGGTTCTATGGCTACACCTTC
CASSRDRFYGYTF
>TRBJ1-1|TRBD1|TRBV5-1|.
TGCGCCAGCAGCTTAGACGGACAGGGGGCTTGGACTGAAGCTTTCTTT
CASSLDGQGAWTEAFF
>TRBJ1-2|.|TRBV6-1|.
TGTGCCAGCGACTGGACAGTCTATGGCTACACCTTC
CASDWTVYGYTF
>TRBJ2-2|TRBD1|TRBV4-1|.
TGCGCCAGCAGCCAAGGGACAGGGGTGGACGGGGAGCTGTTTTTT
CASSQGTGVDGELFF
>TRBJ1-3|.|TRBV7-2|.
TGTGCCAGCAGCCCGCGGGGGTCGGACATTACCGGAAACACCATATATTTT
CASSPRGSDITGNTIYF
>TRBJ2-5|.|TRBV6-4|.
TGTGCCAGCAGTCCTGTTCGGGGATCGGAGACCCAGTACTTC
CASSPVRGSETQYF
>TRBJ1-2|.|TRBV5-6|.
TGTGCCAGCAGCTTTTACTCCTCTACAGGGCCTGGCTACACCTTC
CASSFYSSTGPGYTF
>TRBJ2-7|.|TRBV5-4|.
TGTGCCAGCAGCTTGCGACAGAACCCTTACGAGCAGTACTTC
CASSLRQNPYEQYF
>TRBJ1-1|.|TRBV9|.
TGTGCCAGCAGCCTTAATGGGGGAGGGAACACTGAAGCTTTCTTT
CASSLNGGGNTEAFF
>TRBJ2-5|.|TRBV19|.
TGTGCCTCCCAAGGGGGGACTACGTACCAAGAGACCCAGTACTTC
CASQGGTTYQETQYF
>TRBJ1-1|.|TRBV5-1|.
TGCGCCAGCAGCCGTGGACTTCTTAACACTGAAGCTTTCTTT
CASSRGLLNTEAFF
>TRBJ1-6|.|TRBV5-4|.
TGTGCCAGCAGCTTCCGGACAGAGATAAATTCACCCCTCCACTTT
CASSFRTEINSPLHF
>TRBJ1-5|.|TRBV10-3|few
TGTGCCATCAGTGACGGGGGCCAGCCCCAGCATTTT
CAISDGGQPQHF
>TRBJ1-1|.|TRBV5-1|.
TGCGCCAGCCGCCCGGGGCGCTTTACTGAAGCTTTCTTT
CASRPGRFTEAFF
>TRBJ1-1|.|TRBV6-1|once
TGTGCCAGCAGTGGAGGGGATGTTCGAACTGAAGCTTTCTTT
CASSGGDVRTEAFF
>TRBJ2-1|TRBD2|TRBV13|few
TGTGCCAGCAGCCCGGGACTAGCGGGGACATACAATGAGCAGTTCTTC
CASSPGLAGTYNEQFF
>TRBJ1-4|.|TRBV6-6|.
TGTGCCAGCAGTTACAGGGATCCCCCAAAACTGTTTTTT
CASSYRDPPKLFF
>TRBJ1-2|TRBD1|TRBV7-9|.
TGTGCCAGCAGCACTGTACCCTGGGGGACAGTAGATGACTATGGCTACACCTTC
CASSTVPWGTVDDYGYTF
>TRBJ2-1|.|TRBV12-5|.
TGTGCTAGTGGTCGGGGCGACTCCACCAGCAATGAGCAGTTCTTC
CASGRGDSTSNEQFF
>TRBJ1-1|TRBD1|TRBV6-5|.
TGTGCCAGCAGTAACGACAGGGACAAAGCTTTCTTT
CASSNDRDKAFF
>TRBJ1-6|.|TRBV7-2|.
TGTGCCAGCAGCCTCGACGGATATAATTCACCCCTCCACTTT
CASSLDGYNSPLHF
>TRBJ1-1|.|TRBV6-1|few
TGTGCCAGCAGTGCTCGGACAGCTTGGAGAGCTGAAGCTTTCTTT
CASSARTAWRAEAFF
>TRBJ2-1|.|TRBV5-1|.
TGCGCCAGCAGCTTGGTGGCTACTTACAATGAGCAGTTCTTC
CASSLVATYNEQFF
>TRBJ1-2|.|TRBV9|.
TGTGCCAGCAGCCGTCACCTAGGGATACAGTCTAACTATGGCTACACCTTC
CASSRHLGIQSNYGYTF
>TRBJ2-7|TRBD1|TRBV6-6|.
TGTGCCAGCAGTTACACTAGACAGGGGGGCTCCTACGAGCAGTACTTC
CASSYTRQGGSYEQYF
>TRBJ2-7|.|TRBV4-3|.
TGCGCCAGCAGCCAAGCCTTCAGGGGCCGGGGCTCCTACGAGCAGTACTTC
CASSQAFRGRGSYEQYF
>TRBJ2-1|.|TRBV7-2|.
TGTGCCAGCAGTTCGGATGGCGCGTTGGGAGAGCAGTTCTTC
CASSSDGALGEQFF
>TRBJ1-5|.|TRBV4-2|.
TGTGCCAGCAGCCAAGATCATAGCAATCAGCCCCAGCATTTT
CASSQDHSNQPQHF
>TRBJ2-5|TRBD1|TRBV5-1|.
TGCGCCAGCAGCTGGACAGGGGGAGAGACCCAGTACTTC
CASSWTGGETQYF
>TRBJ2-3|.|TRBV6-1|.
TGTGCCAGCAGGGTAAGGACGGGAAGCACAGATACGCAGTATTTT
CASRVRTGSTDTQYF
>TRBJ2-7|.|TRBV5-1|few
TGCGCCAGCAGCTTGGCGTCGGGGAAGAACGAGCAGTACTTC
CASSLASGKNEQYF
>TRBJ2-4|.|TRBV7-9|few
TGTGCCAGCAGCCGACTAGAGACAAACATTCAGTACTTC
CASSRLETNIQYF
>TRBJ1-4|.|TRBV15|.
TGTGCCACCAAACTAGGGGCGACTAATGAAAAACTGTTTTTT
CATKLGATNEKLFF
>TRBJ2-1|TRBD2|TRBV10-3|.
TGTGCCATCAGGCCTAGCGGGGGGGACAATGAGCAGTTCTTC
CAIRPSGGDNEQFF
>TRBJ1-2|.|TRBV10-2|.
TGCGCCAGCAGCGCCCCCCAGCAGGGGACTATGTATGGCTACACCTTC
CASSAPQQGTMYGYTF
>TRBJ2-7|.|TRBV5-8|few
TGTGCCAGCAGCTTGAGCAGGGGAGGGGAGCAGTACTTC
CASSLSRGGEQYF
>TRBJ1-4|TRBD1|TRBV30|few
TGTGCCTGGAAGAAAGGGGGCGCAGGGTGGGGAAAACTGTTTTTT
CAWKKGGAGWGKLFF
>TRBJ1-1|.|TRBV7-3|.
TGTGCCAGCAGCTTATCAGCGAGGAACACTGAAGCTTTCTTT
CASSLSARNTEAFF
>TRBJ1-1|.|TRBV12-5|.
TGTGCTAGTGGTTTGGTACGTAGTGAAGCTTTCTTT
CASGLVRSEAFF